These 22 T cell receptor beta chains were all obtained from the same sample, sequenced in a study of glioma-infiltrating T cells. TCR alpha and beta CDR3 regions were amplified from RNA using iRepertoire nested multiplex PCR. A single record per CDR3 protein comes from TCRdb applying MiXCR to the multiplex PCR reads. The table has 170,000 or so distinct CDR3 sequences, under 55% seen once. Sequencing was performed on glioma tissue, nonneoplastic brain tissue, or PBMCs (not recorded which). These receptors all stem from a human donor with low-grade glioma or glioblastoma, undergoing nonglioma brain surgery, or in good health (not recorded which).

This sequence joins TRBV4-1 and TRBJ2-3; no firm D call. The CDR3 runs to 13 residues. Germline loops: CDR1 MGHRA, CDR2 YSYEKL. V lost 0 bases and J 5 bases, leaving 6 bases between the germline ends. CDR3 residues: CASSQDVGDTQYF. DNA for the CDR3: TGCGCCAGCAGCCAAGATGTGGGAGATACGCAGTATTTT.

As concerns this clonotype: At one end, the junction sequence differs from germline, possibly due to a read error. The chain combines TRBV2 with TRBJ2-3, with D tentatively TRBD1 (7 bases). Germline V gene data show CDR1 as SNHLY and CDR2 as FYNNEI. The CDR3 is made up of 16 amino acids. The CDR3 here is CASSPGGPRLRDKQYF. Written as DNA, the CDR3 is TGTGCCAGCAGCCCAGGGGGGCCAAGGCTGAGAGATAAGCAGTATTTT.

Details on this clonotype: A much larger clone lies a single base off, so this may be a read error. This chain connects TRBV20-1 to TRBJ2-7, with D perhaps matching TRBD2 (5 bases). Trimming took 3 bases from V and 2 from J, leaving 11 bases between them. Germline V gives CDR1 DFQATT, CDR2 SNEGSKA (reference sequence). This CDR3 is 13 amino acids long. CDR3 bases: TGCAGTGCTAGCGAAGCGGTTGCCTACGAGCAGTACTTC. Translation: CSASEAVAYEQYF.

This clonotype was seen many times. This chain uses TRBV27 with TRBJ2-6; 10 bases match TRBD1. Trimming cost V 2 bases and J 2 bases; bases outside gene matches: 9. Germline V gene lookup returns CDR1 MNHEY and CDR2 SMNVEV (reference sequence). The CDR3 consists of 19 residues. In DNA form, the CDR3 reads TGTGCCAGCAGTTTAAGGCGGGACAGGGGTACCCCTGGGGCCAACGTCCTGACTTTC. Translating gives CASSLRRDRGTPGANVLTF.

This clonotype was observed many times. The gene calls are TRBV6-6 and TRBJ2-7; maybe TRBD1 (6 bases). Trimming took 2 bases from V and 3 from J, leaving 14 bases between them. The CDR3 length is 15 residues. Germline V CDR1 and CDR2: MNHNY, SVGAGI (reference sequence). This CDR3 is CASSYRPGGGYEQYF. The CDR3 DNA follows: TGTGCCAGCAGTTACCGCCCTGGGGGCGGCTACGAGCAGTACTTC.

This clonotype was seen a handful of times. The chain uses TRBV20-1 and TRBJ2-1; no clear D. V lost 6 bases, J lost 10 bases, and 34 bases lay in between. The CDR3 covers 18 residues. Germline CDR1 DFQATT, CDR2 SNEGSKA (reference sequence). CDR3: CSAIRTTGSSWEVWEQFF. The CDR3 DNA is TGCAGTGCGATAAGAACCACGGGTAGTTCATGGGAAGTCTGGGAGCAGTTCTTC.

This rearrangement joins TRBV10-3 to TRBJ2-1, with a tentative D call TRBD1 (5 bases). Germline V CDR1 and CDR2: ENHRY, SYGVKD. The CDR3 loop spans 13 amino acids. V was pared by 5 bases and J by 9 bases, with 14 bases between. CDR3 bases: TGTGCCATCAGTCTTACCGAAAGGGGTGAGCAGTTCTTC. It codes for CAISLTERGEQFF.

A remark on this clonotype: The junction departs from germline at one end; a sequencing error may be responsible. The rearrangement joins TRBV18 to TRBJ1-5, with D unclear. CDR1 is KGHSH and CDR2 is LQKENI in the germline V gene. The length of the CDR3 is 14 residues. This CDR3 reads CASSPPGDLKPQNF. The DNA for the CDR3 is TGTGCCAGCTCACCACCTGGTGATCTCAAGCCCCAGAATTTT.

This clonotype was seen repeatedly, ten times or more. The gene calls are TRBV7-8 and TRBJ2-3, with 8 bases identical to TRBD1. V shed 4 bases and J 4 bases; nucleotides not matched to a gene: 7. The CDR3 is 15 residues long. Germline values: CDR1 SGHVS, CDR2 FQNEAQ. The CDR3 bases are TGTGCCAGCAGCTCCCGGACAGGGTCATCAGATACGCAGTATTTT. Translated, it gives CASSSRTGSSDTQYF.

This clonotype was seen a few times. The rearrangement joins TRBV19 to TRBJ2-5; D is possibly TRBD2 (5 bases). Germline V lookup: CDR1 LNHDA, CDR2 SQIVND (reference sequence). V shed 5 bases and J shed 0 bases, with 10 bases lying between them. CDR3 length: 14 amino acids. The CDR3 nucleotides read TGTGCCAGTAGTCAACAGCGGAACCAAGAGACCCAGTACTTC. It encodes CASSQQRNQETQYF.

As for this clonotype: Given a much more abundant clone one base away, this may be a read error. This sequence joins TRBV20-1 and TRBJ2-4; D call uncertain. V lost 6 bases, J lost 8 bases, and 20 bases lay in between. The CDR3 loop spans 14 amino acids. Germline assignment: CDR1 DFQATT and CDR2 SNEGSKA (reference sequence). Here the CDR3 DNA reads TGCAGTGCACCTCTCCCTAGGTGTTTGGACATTCAGTACTTC. Protein: CSAPLPRCLDIQYF.

Many counts were recorded for this clonotype. The chain carries TRBV7-9 and TRBJ2-3, with D perhaps assigned TRBD1 or TRBD2 (5 bases each). Germline-derived CDR1 and CDR2 are SEHNR and FQNEAQ (reference sequence). This CDR3 is 13 amino acids long. Trimming took 7 bases from V and 4 from J, leaving 12 bases between them. In nucleotides, the CDR3 is TGTGCCAGCACATTAAGGGGAGCAGATACGCAGTATTTT. Translation: CASTLRGADTQYF.

In regard to this clonotype: Being one base from a much bigger clone, this may be a read error. This chain links TRBV7-9 with TRBJ2-5, with D unresolved. Per the germline V gene, CDR1 is SEHNR and CDR2 is FQNEAQ (reference sequence). This CDR3 is built from 15 residues. Here the CDR3 DNA reads TGTGCCAGCAGCCTACTATTTGGCAATGAAGAGACCAAGTACTTC. The encoded protein is CASSLLFGNEETKYF.

This clonotype was found many times. The V gene is TRBV24-1, the J gene TRBJ2-4; the match to TRBD2 covers 8 bases. Per the germline V gene, CDR1 is KGHDR and CDR2 is SFDVKD. The J segment lost 8 bases and the V segment lost 3 bases, leaving 5 bases of the junction unmatched. The CDR3 length is 14 residues. The CDR3, as DNA: TGTGCCACCAGTGATAGGACTAGCCGCCACATTCAGTACTTC. Its translation is CATSDRTSRHIQYF.

Notes on this clonotype: A read error is possible here, since a much larger clone lies one base away. J is TRBJ1-6 and V is TRBV27; 8 positions agree with TRBD1. This CDR3 is 15 amino acids long. Per germline, CDR1 MNHEY and CDR2 SMNVEV (reference sequence). The chain's CDR3 is CASTRTGLTNSPLDF. The CDR3 region has the DNA TGTGCCAGCACCAGGACAGGGCTTACTAATTCACCCCTCGACTTT.

Comment on this clonotype: A clone one base away is much larger, so this may be a read error. The gene calls are TRBV20-1 and TRBJ2-5; perhaps TRBD2 as D (6 bases). Germline V gene lookup returns CDR1 DFQATT and CDR2 SNEGSKA (reference sequence). The CDR3 is made up of 12 amino acids. The CDR3 bases are TGCAGTGCTCATGAGTCCCGGGAGACCAAGTACTTC. Residues: CSAHESRETKYF.

As concerns this clonotype: A much bigger clone sits one base away, suggesting this may be a read error. The rearrangement uses TRBV27 and TRBJ2-6; D is undetermined. The CDR3 is 13 amino acids. Germline CDR1 MNHEY, CDR2 SMNVEV (reference sequence). The V and J ends lost 5 bases and 4 bases respectively, with 6 bases between them. This CDR3 reads CASSTPGANVLTF. As DNA, the CDR3 is TGTGCCAGCAGTACGCCGGGGGCCAACGTCCTGACTTTC.

There are many counts of this clonotype. The chain has TRBV6-1 and TRBJ2-5; the match to TRBD2 covers 13 bases. The V segment lost 3 bases and the J segment 2 bases; nucleotides outside the gene matches: 3. The CDR3 extends over 16 amino acids. The V gene's germline CDR1 is MNHNS and CDR2 SASEGT. The CDR3 sequence is CASSEGLAGPQETQYF. In DNA, the CDR3 is TGTGCCAGCAGTGAGGGACTAGCGGGGCCTCAAGAGACCCAGTACTTC.

This clonotype appeared a few times. The chain is built from TRBV4-1 and TRBJ2-1; tentative D call: TRBD2 (6 bases). Germline loops: CDR1 MGHRA, CDR2 YSYEKL. The CDR3 length is 14 residues. Trimming shortened V by 3 bases and J by 0 bases, and 6 bases separated the two germline ends. The CDR3 DNA reads TGCGCCAGCAGCCACGGGAGCTCCTACAATGAGCAGTTCTTC. Residues: CASSHGSSYNEQFF.

This clonotype has ten or more counts. The rearrangement joins TRBV28 to TRBJ1-5; D ambiguous. Deletions cut 6 bases from V and 3 bases from J, with 12 bases between. CDR3 length: 14 residues. Germline V gives CDR1 MDHEN, CDR2 SYDVKM. The CDR3 nucleotides are TGTGCCAGCAGGGCAGGTTCCTACAATCAGCCCCAGCATTTT. Its translation is CASRAGSYNQPQHF.

As DNA, the CDR3 is TGTGCCATCAGTGAGTCGATGACGGGTAGGTACACCTTC. Translating gives CAISESMTGRYTF. This sequence joins TRBV10-3 and TRBJ1-2; no definite D call. The CDR3 extends over 13 amino acids. Germline assignment: CDR1 ENHRY and CDR2 SYGVKD. V lost 0 bases and J 11 bases, leaving 13 bases between the germline ends.

The CDR3 region has the DNA TGTGCCTGGAGTGATCCCTACGAGCAGTACTTC. This encodes CAWSDPYEQYF. This chain links TRBV30 with TRBJ2-7; D gene unclear. V was cut by 1 base and J by 2 bases, with 3 bases left in between. Germline lookup yields CDR1 GTSNPN and CDR2 SVGIG (reference sequence). The CDR3 length is 11 residues. Using reference TRBV30 and TRBJ2-7 for the parts outside the CDR3, the full variable domain is SQTIHQWPATLVQPVGSPLSLECTVEGTSNPNLYWYRQAAGRGLQLLFYSVGIGQISSEVPQNLSASRPQDRQFILSSKKLLLSDSGFYLCAWSDPYEQYFGPGTRLTVT.